Described below is a single T cell receptor beta chain sequence and its context. Germline CDR1 and CDR2: MNHEY and SMNVEV (reference sequence). The CDR3 loop spans 15 amino acids. V lost 6 bases and J lost 0, with 11 bases in between. In terms of age and location, participants ranged from roughly 18 to 95 years and lived in roughly 22 US areas. The study assigned cohorts using participant-reported clinical history. Profiled with immunoSEQ multiplex PCR; TCRdb holds only in-frame clones, not every one. The sample has some 360,000 clones, more than 70% seen once. These data come from a study of blood T cell repertoires in COVID-19.

Sequenced sample: PBMCs or T cells enriched from blood (not recorded which). The chain is built from TRBV27 and TRBJ1-4; D is undetermined. The TCR originated in a woman in her 30s who had been exposed to COVID-19. The CDR3 loop is CASRAGPATNEKLFF. The DNA of the CDR3 is TGTGCCAGCAGGGCAGGCCCTGCAACTAATGAAAAACTGTTTTTT.